This T cell receptor (beta chain) was obtained from a study of CD8 T cells in Susac syndrome. Random hexamers were used to reverse transcribe the RNA input (roughly 0.5 to 1 ug). TCRdb analysed the immunoSEQ multiplex PCR reads with MiXCR anew, one entry per CDR3 protein. Here the sample spans about 130,000 distinct CDR3 sequences, over 85% being singletons. The trim removed 1 base at V and 4 bases at J, leaving 6 bases unmatched. The CDR3 is made up of 17 amino acids. The germline gives CDR1 LGHNA, CDR2 YNFKEQ. Sequencing used CD8+ T cells from PBMCs. The sequence was obtained from a human donor with Susac syndrome. The V and J genes are TRBV4-2 and TRBJ2-5; TRBD2 matches at 13 bases. The CDR3 nucleotides are TGTGCCAGCAGCCAAGCGGGCACTAGCGGGGGGGCAGAGACCCAGTACTTC. It yields the protein CASSQAGTSGGAETQYF.